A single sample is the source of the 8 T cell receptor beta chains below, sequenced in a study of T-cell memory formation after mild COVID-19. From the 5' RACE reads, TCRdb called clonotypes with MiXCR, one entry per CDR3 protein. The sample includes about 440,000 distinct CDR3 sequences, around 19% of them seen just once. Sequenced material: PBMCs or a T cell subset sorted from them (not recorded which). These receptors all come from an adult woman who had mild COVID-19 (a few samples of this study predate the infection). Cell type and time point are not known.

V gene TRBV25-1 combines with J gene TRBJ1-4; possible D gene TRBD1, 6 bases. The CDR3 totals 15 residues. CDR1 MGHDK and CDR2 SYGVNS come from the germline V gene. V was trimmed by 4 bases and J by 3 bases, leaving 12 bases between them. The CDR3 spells CASSATTGSNEKLFF. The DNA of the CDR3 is TGTGCCAGCAGTGCTACGACAGGCTCTAATGAAAAACTGTTTTTT.

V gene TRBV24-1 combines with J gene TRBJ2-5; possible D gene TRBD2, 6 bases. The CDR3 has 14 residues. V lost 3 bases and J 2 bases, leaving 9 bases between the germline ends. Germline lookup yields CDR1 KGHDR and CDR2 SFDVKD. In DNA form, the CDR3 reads TGTGCCACCAGTGATGGGAGCGGGCAAGAGACCCAGTACTTC. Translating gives CATSDGSGQETQYF.

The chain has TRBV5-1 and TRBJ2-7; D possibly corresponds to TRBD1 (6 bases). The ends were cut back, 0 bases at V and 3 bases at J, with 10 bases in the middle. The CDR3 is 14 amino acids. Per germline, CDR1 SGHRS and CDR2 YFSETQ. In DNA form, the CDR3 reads TGCGCCAGCAGCTTGGGACAGGAAGTCTACGAGCAGTACTTC. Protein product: CASSLGQEVYEQYF.

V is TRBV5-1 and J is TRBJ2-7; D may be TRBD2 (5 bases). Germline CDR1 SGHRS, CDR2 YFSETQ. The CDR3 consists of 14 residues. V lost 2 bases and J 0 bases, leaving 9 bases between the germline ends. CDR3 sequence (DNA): TGCGCCAGCAGCTTCGAACGGGGCTCCTACGAGCAGTACTTC. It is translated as CASSFERGSYEQYF. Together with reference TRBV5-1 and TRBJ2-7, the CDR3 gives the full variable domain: KAGVTQTPRYLIKTRGQQVTLSCSPISGHRSVSWYQQTPGQGLQFLFEYFSETQRNKGNFPGRFSGRQFSNSRSEMNVSTLELGDSALYLCASSFERGSYEQYFGPGTRLTVT.

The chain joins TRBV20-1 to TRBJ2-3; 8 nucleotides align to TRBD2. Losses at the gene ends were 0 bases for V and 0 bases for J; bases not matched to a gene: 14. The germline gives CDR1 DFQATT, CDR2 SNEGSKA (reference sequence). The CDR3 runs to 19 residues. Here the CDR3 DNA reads TGCAGTGCTAGAGAACGCGGGAGGCCCTATCCCTCTAGCACAGATACGCAGTATTTT. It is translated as CSARERGRPYPSSTDTQYF.

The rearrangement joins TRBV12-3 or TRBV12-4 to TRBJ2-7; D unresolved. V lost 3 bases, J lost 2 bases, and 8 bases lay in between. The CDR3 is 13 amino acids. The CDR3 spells CASSLFSAYEQYF. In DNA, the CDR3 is TGTGCCAGCAGTTTGTTTTCCGCCTACGAGCAGTACTTC.

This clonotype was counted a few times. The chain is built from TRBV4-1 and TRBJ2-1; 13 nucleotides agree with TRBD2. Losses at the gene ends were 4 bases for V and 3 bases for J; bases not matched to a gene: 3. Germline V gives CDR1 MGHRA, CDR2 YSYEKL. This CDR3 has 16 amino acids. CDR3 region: CASSPGLAGNYNEQFF. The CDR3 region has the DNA TGCGCCAGCAGCCCGGGACTAGCGGGAAACTACAATGAGCAGTTCTTC.

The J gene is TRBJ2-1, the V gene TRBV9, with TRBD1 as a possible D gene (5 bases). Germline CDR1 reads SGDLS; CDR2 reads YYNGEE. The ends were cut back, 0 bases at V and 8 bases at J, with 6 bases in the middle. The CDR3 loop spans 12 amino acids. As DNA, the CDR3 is TGTGCCAGCAGCGTAGAGGGGTATGAGCAGTTCTTC. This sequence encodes CASSVEGYEQFF. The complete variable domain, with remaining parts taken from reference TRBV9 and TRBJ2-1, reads DSGVTQTPKHLITATGQRVTLRCSPRSGDLSVYWYQQSLDQGLQFLIQYYNGEERAKGNILERFSAQQFPDLHSELNLSSLELGDSALYFCASSVEGYEQFFGPGTRLTVL.